This T cell receptor (beta chain) was profiled in a study of shared T cell receptors in the human thymus. Trimming cost V 6 bases and J 8 bases; bases outside gene matches: 7. CDR3 length: 13 amino acids. Germline V lookup: CDR1 ENHRY, CDR2 SYGVKD. Here immunoSEQ multiplex PCR was the method, and the copy in TCRdb shows in-frame clones only, minus some. The table has some 720,000 clones, 88% seen once. In addition, the sample was reused for a study of human thymus T cells.

The sample comprised thymocytes. The chain combines TRBV10-3 with TRBJ1-2; 9 bases fit TRBD1. The clonotype originates from a boy younger than two with a congenital heart defect. In nucleotides, the CDR3 is TGTGCCATCAGGAGGGACAGGGCCGGGGGCTACACCTTC. Its translation is CAIRRDRAGGYTF.